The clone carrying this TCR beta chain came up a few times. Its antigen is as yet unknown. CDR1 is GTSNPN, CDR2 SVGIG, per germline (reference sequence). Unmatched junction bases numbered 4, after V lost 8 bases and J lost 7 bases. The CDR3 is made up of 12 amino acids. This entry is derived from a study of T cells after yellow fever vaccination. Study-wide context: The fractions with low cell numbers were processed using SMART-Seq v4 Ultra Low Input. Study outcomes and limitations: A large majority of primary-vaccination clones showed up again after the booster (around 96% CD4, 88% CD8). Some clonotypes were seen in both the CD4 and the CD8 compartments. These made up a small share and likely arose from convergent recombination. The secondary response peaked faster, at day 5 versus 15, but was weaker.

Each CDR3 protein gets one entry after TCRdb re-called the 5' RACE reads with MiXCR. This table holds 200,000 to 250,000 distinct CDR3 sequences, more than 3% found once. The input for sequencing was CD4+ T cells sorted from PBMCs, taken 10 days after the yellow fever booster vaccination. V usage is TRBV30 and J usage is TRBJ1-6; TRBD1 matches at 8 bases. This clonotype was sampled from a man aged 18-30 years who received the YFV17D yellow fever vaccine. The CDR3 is CARDRGNSPLHF. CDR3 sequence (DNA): TGTGCCCGCGACAGGGGAAATTCACCCCTCCACTTT.